This T cell receptor (beta chain) is drawn from a study of blood T cell repertoires in COVID-19. Libraries were prepared by immunoSEQ multiplex PCR; TCRdb keeps only in-frame clonotypes and omits some of them. This repertoire shows 300,000 to 400,000 clones, 87% found once; its top ten account for about 6%. This clone was seen just once. After removal of 6 bases from V and 12 bases from J, the junction contained 11 bases not matched to a gene. The germline V gene encodes CDR1 SGHKS and CDR2 YYEKEE (reference sequence). This CDR3 region has 14 residues. The rearrangement links TRBV5-5 to TRBJ1-6; 8 nucleotides agree with TRBD1. The sample taken for sequencing was peripheral blood. The TCR originated in a woman between 50 and 59 years old with COVID-19, enrolled during active disease. The CDR3 loop is CASTNDRGLEPLHF. The CDR3 nucleotides are TGTGCCAGCACCAACGACAGGGGCCTAGAACCCCTCCACTTT.